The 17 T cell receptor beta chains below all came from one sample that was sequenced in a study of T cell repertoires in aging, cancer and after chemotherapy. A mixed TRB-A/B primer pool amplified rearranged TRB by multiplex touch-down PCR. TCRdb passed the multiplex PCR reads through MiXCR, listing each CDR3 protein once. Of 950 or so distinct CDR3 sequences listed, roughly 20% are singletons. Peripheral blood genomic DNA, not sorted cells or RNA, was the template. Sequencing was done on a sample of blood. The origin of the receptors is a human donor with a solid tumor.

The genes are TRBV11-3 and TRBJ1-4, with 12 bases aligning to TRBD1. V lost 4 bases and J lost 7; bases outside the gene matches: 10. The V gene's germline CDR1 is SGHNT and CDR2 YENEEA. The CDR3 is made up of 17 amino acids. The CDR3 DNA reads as TGTGCCAGCAGCTCCGGAGGGACAGGGGGCTTTAGTGAAAAACTGTTTTTT. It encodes CASSSGGTGGFSEKLFF.

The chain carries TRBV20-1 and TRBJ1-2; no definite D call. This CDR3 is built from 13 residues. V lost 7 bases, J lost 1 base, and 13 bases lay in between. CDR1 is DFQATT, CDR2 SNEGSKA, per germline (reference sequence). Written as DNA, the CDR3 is TGCAGTGTTCCCGGAGTTTTTAACTATGGCTACACCTTC. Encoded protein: CSVPGVFNYGYTF.

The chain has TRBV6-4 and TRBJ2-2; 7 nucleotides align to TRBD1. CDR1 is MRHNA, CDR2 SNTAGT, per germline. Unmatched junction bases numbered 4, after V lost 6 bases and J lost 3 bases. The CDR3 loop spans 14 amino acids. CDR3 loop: CASRPTGDTGELFF. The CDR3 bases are TGTGCCAGCAGGCCCACAGGGGACACCGGGGAGCTGTTTTTT.

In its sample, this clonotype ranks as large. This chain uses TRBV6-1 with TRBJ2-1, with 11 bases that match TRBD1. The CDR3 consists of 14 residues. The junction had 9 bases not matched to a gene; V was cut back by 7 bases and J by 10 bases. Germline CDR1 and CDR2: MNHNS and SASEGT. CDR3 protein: CASNPGQGEWEQFF. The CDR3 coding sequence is TGTGCCAGCAACCCGGGACAGGGGGAATGGGAGCAGTTCTTC.

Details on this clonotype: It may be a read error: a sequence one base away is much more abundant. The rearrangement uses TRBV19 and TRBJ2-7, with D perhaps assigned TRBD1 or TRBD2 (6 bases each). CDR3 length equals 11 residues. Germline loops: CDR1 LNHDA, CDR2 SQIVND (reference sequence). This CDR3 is CASSMGGEKYF. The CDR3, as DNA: TGTGCCAGTAGTATGGGGGGCGAGAAGTACTTC.

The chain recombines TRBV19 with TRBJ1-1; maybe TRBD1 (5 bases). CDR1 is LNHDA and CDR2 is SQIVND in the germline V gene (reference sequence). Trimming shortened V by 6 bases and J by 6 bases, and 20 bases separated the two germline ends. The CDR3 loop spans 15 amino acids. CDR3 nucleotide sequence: TGTGCCAGTAGCCTTAACCGAATGGGGGAATCTGAAGCTTTCTTT. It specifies CASSLNRMGESEAFF. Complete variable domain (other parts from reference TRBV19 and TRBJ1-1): DGGITQSPKYLFRKEGQNVTLSCEQNLNHDAMYWYRQDPGQGLRLIYYSQIVNDFQKGDIAEGYSVSREKKESFPLTVTSAQKNPTAFYLCASSLNRMGESEAFFGQGTRLTVV.

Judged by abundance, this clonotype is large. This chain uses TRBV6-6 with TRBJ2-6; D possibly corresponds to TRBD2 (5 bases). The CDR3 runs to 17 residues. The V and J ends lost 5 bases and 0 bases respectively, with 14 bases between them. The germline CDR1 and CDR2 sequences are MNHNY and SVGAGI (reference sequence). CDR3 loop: CASSPTLRASGANVLTF. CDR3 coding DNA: TGTGCCAGCAGTCCGACACTGAGGGCCTCTGGGGCCAACGTCCTGACTTTC.

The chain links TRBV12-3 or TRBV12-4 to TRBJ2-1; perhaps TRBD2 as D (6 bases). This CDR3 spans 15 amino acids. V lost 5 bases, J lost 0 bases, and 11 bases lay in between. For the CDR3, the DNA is TGTGCCAGCAGTCAACGGGGGAGCTCCTACAATGAGCAGTTCTTC. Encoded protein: CASSQRGSSYNEQFF.

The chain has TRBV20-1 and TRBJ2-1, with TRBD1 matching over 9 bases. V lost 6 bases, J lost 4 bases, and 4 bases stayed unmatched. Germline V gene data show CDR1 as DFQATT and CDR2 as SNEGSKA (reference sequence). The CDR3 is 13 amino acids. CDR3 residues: CSARQGGYNEQFF. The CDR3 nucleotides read TGCAGTGCCAGACAGGGGGGGTACAATGAGCAGTTCTTC.

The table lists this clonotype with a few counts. This CDR3 is CASSLSPMGTGRNQPQHF. CDR3 DNA: TGTGCCAGCAGTTTATCCCCCATGGGGACAGGCCGCAATCAGCCCCAGCATTTT. V and J are TRBV12-3 or TRBV12-4 and TRBJ1-5, with TRBD1 identical over 8 bases. The CDR3 spans 18 residues. Germline trimming cut 2 bases from V and 2 bases from J; bases unmatched to any gene: 11.

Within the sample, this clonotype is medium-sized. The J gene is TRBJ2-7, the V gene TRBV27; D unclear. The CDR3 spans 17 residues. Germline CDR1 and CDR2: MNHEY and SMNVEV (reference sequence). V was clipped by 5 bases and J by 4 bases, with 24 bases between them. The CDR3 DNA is TGTGCCAGCAGTACCCTTTTGCGGAACTCGGAAGAATACGAGCAGTACTTC. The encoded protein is CASSTLLRNSEEYEQYF.

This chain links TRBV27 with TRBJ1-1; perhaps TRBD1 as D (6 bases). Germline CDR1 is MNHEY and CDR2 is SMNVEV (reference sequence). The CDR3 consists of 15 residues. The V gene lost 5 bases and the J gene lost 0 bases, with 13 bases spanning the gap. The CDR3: CASSPLGGLNTEAFF. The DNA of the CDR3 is TGTGCCAGCAGTCCCCTGGGGGGGCTGAACACTGAAGCTTTCTTT.

CDR3: CASGRREAYNEQFF. Here the CDR3 DNA reads TGTGCCAGCGGTCGGAGGGAGGCCTACAATGAGCAGTTCTTC. The chain is built from TRBV6-5 and TRBJ2-1, with D possibly being TRBD2 (6 bases). The germline V and J ends were trimmed by 8 bases and 2 bases, with 13 bases remaining between them. The V gene's germline CDR1 is MNHEY and CDR2 SVGAGI. This CDR3 contains 14 residues.

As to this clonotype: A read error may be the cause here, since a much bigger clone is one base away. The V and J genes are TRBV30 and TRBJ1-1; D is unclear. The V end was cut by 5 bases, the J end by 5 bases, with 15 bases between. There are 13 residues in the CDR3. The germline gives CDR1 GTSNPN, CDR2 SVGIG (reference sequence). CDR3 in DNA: TGTGCCTGGGGCCTGGAAGGGTGGACTGAAGCTTTCTTT. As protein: CAWGLEGWTEAFF.

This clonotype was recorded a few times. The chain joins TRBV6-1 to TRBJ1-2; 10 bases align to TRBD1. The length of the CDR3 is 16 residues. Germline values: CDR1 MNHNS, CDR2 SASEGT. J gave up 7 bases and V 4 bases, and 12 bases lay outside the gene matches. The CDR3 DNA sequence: TGTGCCAGCAGTGGGGACAGGGGTAGTAAGGGTTTTGGCTACACCTTC. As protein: CASSGDRGSKGFGYTF.

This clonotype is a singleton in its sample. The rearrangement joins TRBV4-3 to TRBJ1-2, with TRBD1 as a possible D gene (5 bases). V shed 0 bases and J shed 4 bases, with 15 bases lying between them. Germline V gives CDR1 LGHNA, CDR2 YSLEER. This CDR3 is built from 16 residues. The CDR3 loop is CASSQDTGGELYGYTF. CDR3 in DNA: TGCGCCAGCAGCCAAGATACCGGGGGAGAGCTCTATGGCTACACCTTC.

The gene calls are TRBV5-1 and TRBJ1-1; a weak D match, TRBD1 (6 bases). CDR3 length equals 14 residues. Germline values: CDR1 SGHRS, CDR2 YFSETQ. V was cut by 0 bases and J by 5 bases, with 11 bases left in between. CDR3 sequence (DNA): TGCGCCAGCAGCTTGGAAGGGGGTAGGACTGAAGCTTTCTTT. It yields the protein CASSLEGGRTEAFF.